The entry that follows covers one T cell receptor (beta chain) sequence. The data were produced by immunoSEQ multiplex PCR, yet TCRdb's version contains in-frame clones alone and is incomplete. The repertoire has roughly 150,000 clones, roughly nine tenths of them found once; the top ten carry around 0.99%. This record comes from a study of T cell responses to AZD1222 COVID-19 vaccine. CDR1 and CDR2 from the germline V gene are SGHTA and FQGNSA. This CDR3 is built from 14 residues. V shed 0 bases and J shed 2 bases, with 5 bases lying between them. The chain combines TRBV7-2 with TRBJ2-1; D ambiguous. The starting material was peripheral blood, obtained 28 days after the second AZD1222 dose. This TCR was sampled from an adult who received the AZD1222 COVID-19 vaccine. The CDR3 here is CASSLAGTYNEQFF. The CDR3 bases are TGTGCCAGCAGCTTAGCAGGGACCTACAATGAGCAGTTCTTC.